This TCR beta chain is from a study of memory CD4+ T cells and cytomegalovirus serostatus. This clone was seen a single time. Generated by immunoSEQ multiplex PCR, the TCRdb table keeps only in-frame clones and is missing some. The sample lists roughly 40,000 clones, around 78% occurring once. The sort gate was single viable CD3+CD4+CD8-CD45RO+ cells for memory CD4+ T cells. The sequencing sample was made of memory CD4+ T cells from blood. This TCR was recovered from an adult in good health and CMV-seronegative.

The CDR3 is CASSFAGANSGNTIYF. The CDR3 DNA follows: TGCGCCAGCAGCTTTGCAGGGGCAAACTCTGGAAACACCATATATTTT. The V gene is TRBV5-1, the J gene TRBJ1-3, with a weak D call TRBD1 (6 bases). The CDR3 totals 16 residues. The V gene lost 2 bases and the J gene lost 0 bases, with 12 bases spanning the gap. CDR1 and CDR2 (germline): SGHRS, YFSETQ. Filled out from reference TRBV5-1 and TRBJ1-3, the complete variable domain reads KAGVTQTPRYLIKTRGQQVTLSCSPISGHRSVSWYQQTPGQGLQFLFEYFSETQRNKGNFPGRFSGRQFSNSRSEMNVSTLELGDSALYLCASSFAGANSGNTIYFGEGSWLTVV.